A selection of T cell receptor beta chains follows, all from one sample in a study of CD8+CD57+ T cells in acquired aplastic anemia. TCRdb processed the reads anew with MiXCR; each CDR3 protein has one entry. The sample consists of around 290,000 distinct CDR3 sequences, about 50% of them appearing once. Material for sequencing was sorted CD4+, CD8+, or CD8+CD57+ T cells (not recorded which) from PBMCs. Source of these receptors: a human donor with aplastic anemia. The CDR3 runs from the conserved cysteine through the conserved F or W. D genes are given only for firm matches. The listing skips clone size in some rows; elsewhere it reads once, few, many or a size class.

few	TRBJ1-1	TRBV20-1	.	CSARDTRTTMNTEAFF	TGCAGTGCTAGAGATACGAGGACAACCATGAACACTGAAGCTTTCTTT
.	TRBJ2-7	TRBV29-1	.	CSVVTRLSSYEQYF	TGCAGCGTTGTAACTAGATTAAGCTCCTACGAGCAGTACTTC
.	TRBJ2-2	TRBV9	.	CASSVGAENTGELFF	TGTGCCAGCAGCGTAGGGGCAGAGAACACCGGGGAGCTGTTTTTT
many	TRBJ1-2	TRBV6-6	.	CASSYSSFSEGSDGYTF	TGTGCCAGCAGTTACTCGAGTTTTTCTGAGGGATCGGATGGCTACACCTTC
many	TRBJ2-5	TRBV6-1	TRBD2	CASRNGLAAETQYF	TGTGCCAGCAGGAACGGACTAGCTGCAGAGACCCAGTACTTC
many	TRBJ2-3	TRBV5-1	TRBD2	CASSLYERGRTDTQYF	TGCGCCAGCAGCTTGTATGAGCGGGGCCGCACAGATACGCAGTATTTT
many	TRBJ2-1	TRBV7-3	TRBD2	CASSRVSGSHPNEQFF	TGTGCCAGCAGCCGCGTAAGCGGGAGTCATCCCAATGAGCAGTTCTTC
.	TRBJ1-1	TRBV20-1	.	CSARAFLDTEAFF	TGCAGTGCTAGAGCATTTTTGGACACTGAAGCTTTCTTT
many	TRBJ1-6	TRBV6-2/TRBV6-3	.	CASRRDGTHGSPLHF	TGTGCCAGCAGACGCGACGGGACTCACGGGTCACCCCTCCACTTT
.	TRBJ1-1	TRBV7-2	.	CASRIPNSGGLNTEAFF	TGTGCCAGCAGAATCCCTAACTCGGGGGGCCTGAACACTGAAGCTTTCTTT
many	TRBJ1-3	TRBV5-5	.	CASSLGGAYGNTIYF	TGTGCCAGCAGCTTGGGGGGCGCGTACGGAAACACCATATATTTT
.	TRBJ1-2	TRBV5-6	TRBD1	CASSMGQPYGYTF	TGTGCCAGCAGCATGGGACAGCCCTATGGCTACACCTTC
few	TRBJ1-1	TRBV15	.	CATRHRRVQNTEAFF	TGTGCCACCAGGCACCGCAGGGTGCAAAACACTGAAGCTTTCTTT
.	TRBJ1-5	TRBV19	.	CASSSQGHQPQHF	TGTGCCAGTAGCTCACAGGGCCATCAGCCCCAGCATTTT
many	TRBJ1-1	TRBV5-5	TRBD1	CASSLDREVNTEAFF	TGTGCCAGCAGTTTGGACAGGGAAGTGAACACTGAAGCTTTCTTT
few	TRBJ2-1	TRBV24-1	TRBD2	CATNREGYNEQFF	TGTGCCACCAACCGGGAGGGCTACAATGAGCAGTTCTTC
many	TRBJ1-1	TRBV6-5	.	CASSIEGPRNTEAFF	TGTGCCAGCAGTATAGAGGGTCCGAGAAACACTGAAGCTTTCTTT